This T cell receptor beta chain was sequenced in a study of T cell changes during pregnancy in multiple sclerosis. This table comes from immunoSEQ multiplex PCR, and its TCRdb copy is limited to in-frame clones, with some not included. This table holds tens of thousands of clones, 85% to 95% found once. Sample: peripheral blood, taken in the first trimester of pregnancy. This sequence originates from a female donor with multiple sclerosis, enrolled in a pregnancy study.

DNA of the CDR3: TGTGCCATCAGTGACCCCGGGGGGCCAGATACGCAGTATTTT. Encoded protein: CAISDPGGPDTQYF. The rearrangement links TRBV10-3 to TRBJ2-3, with a possible D match to TRBD2 (7 bases). The length of the CDR3 is 14 residues. Trimming took 3 bases from V and 4 from J, leaving 11 bases between them. Germline V gives CDR1 ENHRY, CDR2 SYGVKD.